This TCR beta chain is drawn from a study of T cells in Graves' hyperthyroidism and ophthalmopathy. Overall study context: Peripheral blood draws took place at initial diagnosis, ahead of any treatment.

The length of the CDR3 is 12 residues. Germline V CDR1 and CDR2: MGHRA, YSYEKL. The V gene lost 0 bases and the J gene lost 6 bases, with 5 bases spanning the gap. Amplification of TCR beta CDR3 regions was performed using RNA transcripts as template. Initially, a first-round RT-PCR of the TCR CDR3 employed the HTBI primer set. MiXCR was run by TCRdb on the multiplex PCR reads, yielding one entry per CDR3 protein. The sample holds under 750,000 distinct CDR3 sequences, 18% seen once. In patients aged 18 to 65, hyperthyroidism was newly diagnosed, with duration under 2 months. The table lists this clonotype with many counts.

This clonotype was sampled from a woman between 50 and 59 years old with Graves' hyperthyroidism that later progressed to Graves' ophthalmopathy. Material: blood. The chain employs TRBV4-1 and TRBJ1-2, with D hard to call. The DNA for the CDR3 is TGCGCCAGCAGCCAAGATCGAAATGGCTACACCTTC. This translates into CASSQDRNGYTF.